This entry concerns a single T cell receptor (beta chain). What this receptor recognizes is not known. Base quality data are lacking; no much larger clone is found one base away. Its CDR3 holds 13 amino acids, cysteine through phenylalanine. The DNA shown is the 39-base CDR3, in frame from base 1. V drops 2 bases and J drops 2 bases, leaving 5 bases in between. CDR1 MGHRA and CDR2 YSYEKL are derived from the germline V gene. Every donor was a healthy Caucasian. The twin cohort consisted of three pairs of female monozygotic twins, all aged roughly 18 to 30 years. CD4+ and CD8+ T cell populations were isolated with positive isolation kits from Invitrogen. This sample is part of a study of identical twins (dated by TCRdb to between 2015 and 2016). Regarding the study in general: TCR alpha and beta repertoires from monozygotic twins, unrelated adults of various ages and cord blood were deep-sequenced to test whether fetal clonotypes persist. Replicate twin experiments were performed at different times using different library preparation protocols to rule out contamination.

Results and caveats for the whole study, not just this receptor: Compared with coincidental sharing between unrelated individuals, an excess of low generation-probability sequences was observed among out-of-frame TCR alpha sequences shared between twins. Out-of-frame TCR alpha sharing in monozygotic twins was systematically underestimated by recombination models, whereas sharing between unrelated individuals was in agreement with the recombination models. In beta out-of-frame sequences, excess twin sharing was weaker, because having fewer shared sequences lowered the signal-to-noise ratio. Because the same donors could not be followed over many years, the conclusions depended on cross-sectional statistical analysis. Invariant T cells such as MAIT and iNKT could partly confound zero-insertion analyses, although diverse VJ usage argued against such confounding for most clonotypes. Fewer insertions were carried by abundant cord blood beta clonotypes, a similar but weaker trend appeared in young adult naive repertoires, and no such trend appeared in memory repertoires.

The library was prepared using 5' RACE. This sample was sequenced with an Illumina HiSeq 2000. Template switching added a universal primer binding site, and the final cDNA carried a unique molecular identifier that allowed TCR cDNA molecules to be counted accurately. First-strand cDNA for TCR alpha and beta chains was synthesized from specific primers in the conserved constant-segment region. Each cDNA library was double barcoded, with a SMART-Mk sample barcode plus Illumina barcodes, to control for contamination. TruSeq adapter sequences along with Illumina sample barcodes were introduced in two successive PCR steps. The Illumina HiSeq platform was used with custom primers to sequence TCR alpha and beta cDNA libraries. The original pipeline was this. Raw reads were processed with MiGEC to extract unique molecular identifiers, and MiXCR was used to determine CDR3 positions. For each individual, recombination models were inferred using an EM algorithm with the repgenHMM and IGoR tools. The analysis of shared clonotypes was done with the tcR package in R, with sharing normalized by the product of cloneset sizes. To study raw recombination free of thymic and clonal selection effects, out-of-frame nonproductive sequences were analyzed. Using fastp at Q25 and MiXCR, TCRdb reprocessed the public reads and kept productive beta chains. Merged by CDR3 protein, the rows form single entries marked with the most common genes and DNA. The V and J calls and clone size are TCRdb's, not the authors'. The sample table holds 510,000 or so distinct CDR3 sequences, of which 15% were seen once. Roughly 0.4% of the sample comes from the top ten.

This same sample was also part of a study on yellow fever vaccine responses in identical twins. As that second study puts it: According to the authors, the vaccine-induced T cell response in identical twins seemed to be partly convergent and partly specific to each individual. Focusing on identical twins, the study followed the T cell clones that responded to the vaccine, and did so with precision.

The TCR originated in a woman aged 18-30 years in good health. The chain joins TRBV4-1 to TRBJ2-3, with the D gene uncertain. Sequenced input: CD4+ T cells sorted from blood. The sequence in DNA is TGCGCCAGCAGCCAAATTCCCACAGATACGCAGTATTTT. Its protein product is CASSQIPTDTQYF.